The sequence of this T cell receptor (beta chain) was determined in a study of human T cells and chemical hapten exposure. Turning to the study itself: Patients, chiefly female, had alopecia areata, totalis or universalis.

The CDR3 loop spans 16 amino acids. Trimming shortened V by 7 bases and J by 0 bases, and 16 bases separated the two germline ends. TCRdb called the RACE reads again in MiXCR, with one record for every CDR3 protein. Of some 300,000 distinct CDR3 sequences listed, roughly 6% are singletons. Indicated time point: pre-sensitization, week 0. Treatment of the sample: therapeutic diphenylcyclopropenone sensitization with weekly scalp DPC. The material was whole blood, obtained in connection with sensitization to the hapten diphenylcyclopropenone (DPC). The clonotype originates from a woman in her late teens or twenties with alopecia areata. Some clones in this sample may be carry-over from other donors' samples. The chain uses TRBV12-3 or TRBV12-4 and TRBJ1-3; D call uncertain. CDR3 in amino acids: CASTQNDKLSGNTIYF. CDR3 DNA sequence: TGTGCCAGCACCCAAAACGACAAGCTCTCTGGAAACACCATATATTTT.